This TCR beta chain was identified during a study of blood T cell repertoires in COVID-19. The table came from immunoSEQ multiplex PCR; TCRdb's copy has only in-frame clones and leaves some out. The table has over 150,000 clones, roughly 80% seen once. The CDR3 has 15 amino acids. Germline CDR1 SGHTA, CDR2 FQGNSA. V dropped 4 bases and J dropped 6 bases, with 15 bases sitting between them. The V gene is TRBV7-2, the J gene TRBJ1-4, with TRBD1 as a possible D gene (5 bases). This clonotype was sampled from a woman in her forties or fifties with acute or convalescent COVID-19. What was sequenced was peripheral blood. Here the CDR3 reads CASSSRTIEHEKLFF. The CDR3 DNA reads TGTGCCAGCAGCTCCCGGACAATCGAACATGAAAAACTGTTTTTT.